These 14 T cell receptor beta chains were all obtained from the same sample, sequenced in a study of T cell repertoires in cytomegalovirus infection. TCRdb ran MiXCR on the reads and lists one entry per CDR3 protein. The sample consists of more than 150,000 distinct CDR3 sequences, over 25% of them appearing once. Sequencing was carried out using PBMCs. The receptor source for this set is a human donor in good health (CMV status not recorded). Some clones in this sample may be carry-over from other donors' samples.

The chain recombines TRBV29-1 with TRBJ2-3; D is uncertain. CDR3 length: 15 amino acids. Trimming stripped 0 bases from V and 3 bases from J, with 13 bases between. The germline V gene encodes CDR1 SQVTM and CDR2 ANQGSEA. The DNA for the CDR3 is TGCAGCGTTGAAGAGGCTCACCAAGGAACAGATACGCAGTATTTT. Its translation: CSVEEAHQGTDTQYF.

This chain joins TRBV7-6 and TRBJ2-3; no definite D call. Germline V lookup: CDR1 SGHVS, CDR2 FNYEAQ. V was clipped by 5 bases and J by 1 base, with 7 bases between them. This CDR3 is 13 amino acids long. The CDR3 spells CASSRTGTDTQYF. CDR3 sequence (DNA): TGTGCCAGCAGCAGAACAGGCACAGATACGCAGTATTTT.

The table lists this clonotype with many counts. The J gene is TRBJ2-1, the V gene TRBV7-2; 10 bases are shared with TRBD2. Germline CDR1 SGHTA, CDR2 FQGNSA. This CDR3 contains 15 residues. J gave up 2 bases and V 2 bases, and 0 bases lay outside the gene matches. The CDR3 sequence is CASSLLAGAYNEQFF. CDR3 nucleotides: TGTGCCAGCAGCTTACTAGCGGGGGCCTACAATGAGCAGTTCTTC.

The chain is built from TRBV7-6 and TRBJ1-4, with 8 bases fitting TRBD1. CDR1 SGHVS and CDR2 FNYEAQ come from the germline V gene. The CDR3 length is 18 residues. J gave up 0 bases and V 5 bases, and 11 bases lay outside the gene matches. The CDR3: CASSPRQGWYATNEKLFF. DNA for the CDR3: TGTGCCAGCAGCCCGCGACAGGGGTGGTATGCAACTAATGAAAAACTGTTTTTT.

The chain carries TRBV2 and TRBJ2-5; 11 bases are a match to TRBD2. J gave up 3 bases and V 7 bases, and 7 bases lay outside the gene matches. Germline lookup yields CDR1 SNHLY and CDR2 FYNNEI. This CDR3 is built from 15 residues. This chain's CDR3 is CASKNSGGAKETQYF. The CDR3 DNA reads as TGTGCCAGCAAGAATAGCGGGGGGGCAAAAGAGACCCAGTACTTC.

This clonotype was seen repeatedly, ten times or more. The CDR3 here is CASSLSAGRSYEKLFF. Written as DNA, the CDR3 is TGTGCCAGCAGCTTATCGGCAGGGCGGTCCTATGAAAAACTGTTTTTT. The chain employs TRBV7-2 and TRBJ1-4; possibly TRBD1 for D (5 bases). V was cut by 2 bases and J by 6 bases, with 16 bases left in between. Germline values: CDR1 SGHTA, CDR2 FQGNSA. The CDR3 loop spans 16 amino acids. Full variable domain (missing parts from reference TRBV7-2 and TRBJ1-4): GAGVSQSPSNKVTEKGKDVELRCDPISGHTALYWYRQSLGQGLEFLIYFQGNSAPDKSGLPSDRFSAERTGGSVSTLTIQRTQQEDSAVYLCASSLSAGRSYEKLFFGSGTQLSVL.

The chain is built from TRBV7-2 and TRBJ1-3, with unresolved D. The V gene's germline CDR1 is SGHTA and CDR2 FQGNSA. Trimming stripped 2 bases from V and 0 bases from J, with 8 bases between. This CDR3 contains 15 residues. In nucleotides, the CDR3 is TGTGCCAGCAGCTTACGGGCGGGCTCTGGAAACACCATATATTTT. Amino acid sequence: CASSLRAGSGNTIYF.

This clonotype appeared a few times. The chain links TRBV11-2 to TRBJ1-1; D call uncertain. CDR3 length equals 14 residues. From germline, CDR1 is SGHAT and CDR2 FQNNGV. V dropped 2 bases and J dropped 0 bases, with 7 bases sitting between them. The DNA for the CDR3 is TGTGCCAGCAGCTTAAACCGCATGAACACTGAAGCTTTCTTT. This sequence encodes CASSLNRMNTEAFF.

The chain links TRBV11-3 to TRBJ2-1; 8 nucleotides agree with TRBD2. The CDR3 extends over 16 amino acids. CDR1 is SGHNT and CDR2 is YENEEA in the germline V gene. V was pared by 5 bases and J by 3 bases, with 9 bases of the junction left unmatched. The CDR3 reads CASSPSRGGGYNEQFF. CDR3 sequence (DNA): TGTGCCAGCAGCCCGTCCCGGGGGGGCGGCTACAATGAGCAGTTCTTC.

The CDR3 protein is CASSATSNRAETEAFF. The CDR3, as DNA: TGCGCCAGCAGCGCGACATCGAACAGGGCCGAGACTGAAGCTTTCTTT. This chain links TRBV4-1 with TRBJ1-1; a possible D gene is TRBD1 (6 bases). V was pared by 5 bases and J by 5 bases, with 21 bases between. The CDR3 runs 16 residues. CDR1 is MGHRA and CDR2 is YSYEKL in the germline V gene.

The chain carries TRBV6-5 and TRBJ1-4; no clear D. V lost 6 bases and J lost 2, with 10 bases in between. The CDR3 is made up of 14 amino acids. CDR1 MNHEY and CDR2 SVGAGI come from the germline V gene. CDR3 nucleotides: TGTGCCAGCAGCCCCAGCCGCACTAATGAAAAACTGTTTTTT. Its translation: CASSPSRTNEKLFF.

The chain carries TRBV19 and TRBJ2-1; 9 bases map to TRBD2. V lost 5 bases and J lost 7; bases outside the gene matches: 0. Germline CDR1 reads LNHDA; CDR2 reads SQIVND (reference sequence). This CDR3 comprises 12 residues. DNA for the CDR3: TGTGCCAGTAGTGCGGGAGGGAATGAGCAGTTCTTC. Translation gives CASSAGGNEQFF.

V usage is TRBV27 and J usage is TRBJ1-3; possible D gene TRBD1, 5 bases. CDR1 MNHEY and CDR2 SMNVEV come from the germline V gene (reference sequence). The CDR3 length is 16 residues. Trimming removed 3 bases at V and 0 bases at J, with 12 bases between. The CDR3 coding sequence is TGTGCCAGCAGTTTCAACAGGTTGAGCTCTGGAAACACCATATATTTT. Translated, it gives CASSFNRLSSGNTIYF.

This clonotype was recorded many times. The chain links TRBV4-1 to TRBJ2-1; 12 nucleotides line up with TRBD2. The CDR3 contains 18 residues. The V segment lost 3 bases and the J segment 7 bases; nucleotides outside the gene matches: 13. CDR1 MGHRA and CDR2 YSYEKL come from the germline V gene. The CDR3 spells CASSQLDLGLAGPNEQFF. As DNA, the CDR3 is TGCGCCAGCAGCCAGCTAGACCTCGGACTAGCGGGGCCTAATGAGCAGTTCTTC.